This entry lists 7 T cell receptor beta chains sequenced from one sample in a study of identical twins. A single record per CDR3 protein comes from TCRdb applying MiXCR to the 5' RACE reads. Here the sample spans some 230,000 distinct CDR3 sequences, 6.5% to 8% being singletons. This sample also belongs to another study, concerning T cells expressing NK-cell markers.

The sample was CD8+ T cells sorted from blood. These receptors were taken from a woman under 30 in good health.

This clonotype appeared many times. J is TRBJ2-2 and V is TRBV11-2; D might be TRBD1 (5 bases). CDR3 size: 17 residues. Looked up from germline, CDR1 is SGHAT and CDR2 is FQNNGV. Trimming took off 3 bases at V and 0 bases at J, with 14 bases between the two ends. CDR3 in amino acids: CASSLPRQFANTGELFF. In DNA, the CDR3 is TGTGCCAGCAGCTTGCCGAGACAGTTCGCGAACACCGGGGAGCTGTTTTTT.

This clonotype has a count of ten or more. J is TRBJ1-1 and V is TRBV12-3 or TRBV12-4, with D hard to call. There are 11 residues in the CDR3. The V and J ends lost 11 bases and 7 bases respectively, with 14 bases between them. The chain's CDR3 is CAGRVGVEAFF. CDR3 nucleotide sequence: TGTGCCGGGCGGGTTGGGGTTGAAGCTTTCTTT.

In its sample, this clonotype was seen a few times. The rearrangement uses TRBV15 and TRBJ2-1, with D perhaps TRBD2 (5 bases). Trimming removed 3 bases at V and 8 bases at J, with 8 bases between. The CDR3 totals 12 residues. Germline CDR1 reads LNHNV; CDR2 reads YYDKDF (reference sequence). The CDR3 DNA reads as TGTGCCACCAGCAGTACTAGGGATGAGCAGTTCTTC. Its protein is CATSSTRDEQFF. Complete variable domain (other parts from reference TRBV15 and TRBJ2-1): DAMVIQNPRYQVTQFGKPVTLSCSQTLNHNVMYWYQQKSSQAPKLLFHYYDKDFNNEADTPDNFQSRRPNTSFCFLDIRSPGLGDTAMYLCATSSTRDEQFFGPGTRLTVL.

This clonotype came up many times. In DNA, the CDR3 is TGTGCCAGCAGCCAAGATCTCCACGACCGGCAGTACTTC. It codes for CASSQDLHDRQYF. The chain carries TRBV3-1 and TRBJ2-7, with D unclear. The ends were cut back, 0 bases at V and 9 bases at J, with 12 bases in the middle. In germline, CDR1 is LGHDT, CDR2 YNNKEL (reference sequence). This CDR3 comprises 13 residues.

This clonotype was observed at least ten times. The V and J genes are TRBV7-9 and TRBJ1-1; D is ambiguous. Germline V gene data show CDR1 as SEHNR and CDR2 as FQNEAQ (reference sequence). The CDR3 is made up of 12 amino acids. Between the trimmed V and J ends, which lost 3 bases and 7 bases, there was a span of 9 bases. CDR3 in amino acids: CASSLGRNEAFF. CDR3 coding DNA: TGTGCCAGCAGCTTGGGGAGGAATGAAGCTTTCTTT.

This clonotype was recorded at least ten times. The V call is TRBV20-1, the J call TRBJ2-1, with D maybe TRBD2 (6 bases). Deletions cut 2 bases from V and 9 bases from J, with 8 bases between. The CDR3 extends over 11 amino acids. Germline CDR1 is DFQATT and CDR2 is SNEGSKA (reference sequence). The CDR3 bases are TGCAGTGCTAGACAGGGAGGTGAGCAGTTCTTC. Its translation is CSARQGGEQFF.

This clonotype was found many times. This chain joins TRBV4-3 and TRBJ2-3; 11 nucleotides agree with TRBD2. CDR3 length: 20 amino acids. Germline values: CDR1 LGHNA, CDR2 YSLEER. Trimming removed 0 bases from V and 3 bases from J; junction bases left unmatched: 14. The CDR3, as DNA: TGCGCCAGCAGCCAAGATTACCTGGCCCAGGGACTAGCGGAAACAGATACGCAGTATTTT. This gives the protein CASSQDYLAQGLAETDTQYF.